This T cell receptor beta chain was obtained from a study of blood T cell repertoires in COVID-19. The wider study: Samples representing acute and convalescent COVID-19 were sourced from the United States, Italy and Spain. The analysed material was cDNA or gDNA that came from T cells, B-cell-depleted T cells, or PBMCs.

In the authors' methods: Amplifying reference gene primers gave estimates of nucleated cell counts. Clones were read by immunoSEQ multiplex PCR, and TCRdb kept only the in-frame ones, dropping some. The V and J calls and the clone size are those of that table, but D and trimming were determined from the DNA. The repertoire includes around 140,000 clones, 75% to 90% of them detected once, and 3.5% sits in the top ten. V was shortened by 4 bases and J by 3 bases, with 12 bases between the two germline ends. CDR1 is MNHEY and CDR2 is SMNVEV in the germline V gene (reference sequence). The CDR3 totals 15 residues.

This TCR was recovered from a man between 65 and 85 years old who had recovered from COVID-19. Sequencing was done on a sample of peripheral blood. The chain joins TRBV27 to TRBJ2-2; tentative D call: TRBD2 (5 bases). CDR3 amino acids: CASSSLREHTGELFF. CDR3 coding DNA: TGTGCCAGCAGTTCCCTACGGGAACACACCGGGGAGCTGTTTTTT.